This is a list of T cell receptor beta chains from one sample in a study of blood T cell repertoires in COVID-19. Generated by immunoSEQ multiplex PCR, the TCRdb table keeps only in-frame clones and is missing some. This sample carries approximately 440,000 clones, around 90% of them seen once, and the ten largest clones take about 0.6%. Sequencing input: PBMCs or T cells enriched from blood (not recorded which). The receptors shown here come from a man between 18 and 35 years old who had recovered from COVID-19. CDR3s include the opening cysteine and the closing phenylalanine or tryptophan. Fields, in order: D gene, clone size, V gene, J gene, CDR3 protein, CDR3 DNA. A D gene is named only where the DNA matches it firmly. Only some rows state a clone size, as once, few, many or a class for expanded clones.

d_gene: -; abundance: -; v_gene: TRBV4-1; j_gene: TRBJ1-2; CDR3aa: CASSQSPGQPYGYTF; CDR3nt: TGCGCCAGCAGCCAGTCTCCAGGACAGCCCTATGGCTACACCTTC
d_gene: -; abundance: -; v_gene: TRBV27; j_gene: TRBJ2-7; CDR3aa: CASSFSGYEQYF; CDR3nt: TGTGCCAGCAGTTTCTCAGGGTACGAGCAGTACTTC
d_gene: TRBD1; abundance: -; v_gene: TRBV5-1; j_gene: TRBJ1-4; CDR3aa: CASSSGQGNEKLFF; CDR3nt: TGCGCCAGCAGTTCGGGACAGGGTAATGAAAAACTGTTTTTT
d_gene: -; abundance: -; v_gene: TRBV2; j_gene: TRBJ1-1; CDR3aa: CASLEGSGTEAFF; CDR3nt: TGTGCCAGTCTGGAGGGTAGTGGCACTGAAGCTTTCTTT
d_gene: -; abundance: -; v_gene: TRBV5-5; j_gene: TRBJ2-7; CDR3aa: CASTPAPAGTPTYEQYF; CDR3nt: TGTGCCAGCACCCCGGCCCCTGCCGGGACACCGACCTACGAGCAGTACTTC
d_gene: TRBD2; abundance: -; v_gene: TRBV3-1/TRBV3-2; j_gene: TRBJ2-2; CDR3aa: CASSQGTSGGSTGELFF; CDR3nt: TGTGCCAGCAGCCAAGGGACTAGCGGGGGGTCGACCGGGGAGCTGTTTTTT
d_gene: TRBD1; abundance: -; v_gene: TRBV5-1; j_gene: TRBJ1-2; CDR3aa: CASSPGQGLGYTF; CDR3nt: TGCGCCAGCAGCCCGGGACAGGGGCTGGGCTACACCTTC
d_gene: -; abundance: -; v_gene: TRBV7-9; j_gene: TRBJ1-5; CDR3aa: CASSTGIGGGQPQHF; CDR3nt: TGTGCCAGCAGCACTGGTATCGGGGGTGGTCAGCCCCAGCATTTT
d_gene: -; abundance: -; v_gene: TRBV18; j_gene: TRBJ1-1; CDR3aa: CASSPMTGNTEAFF; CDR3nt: TGTGCCAGCTCACCGATGACAGGAAACACTGAAGCTTTCTTT
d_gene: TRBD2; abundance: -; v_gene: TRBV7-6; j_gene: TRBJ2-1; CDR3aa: CASIPVAGGEYEQFF; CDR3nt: TGTGCCAGCATCCCCGTAGCGGGAGGGGAGTATGAGCAGTTCTTC
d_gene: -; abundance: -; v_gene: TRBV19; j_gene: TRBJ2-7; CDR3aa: CASSIGTQGDEQYF; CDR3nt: TGTGCCAGTAGTATAGGGACACAGGGAGACGAGCAGTACTTC
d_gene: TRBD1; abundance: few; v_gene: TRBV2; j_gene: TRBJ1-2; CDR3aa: CASSMTGQSYGYTF; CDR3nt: TGTGCCAGCAGTATGACAGGGCAAAGCTATGGCTACACCTTC
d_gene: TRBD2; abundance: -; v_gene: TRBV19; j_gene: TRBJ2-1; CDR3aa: CASSISTRLAGGPSYNEQFF; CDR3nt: TGTGCCAGTAGCATTAGCACGAGACTAGCGGGAGGGCCCTCGTACAATGAGCAGTTCTTC
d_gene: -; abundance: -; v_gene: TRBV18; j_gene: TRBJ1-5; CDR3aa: CASSPPEGGYSNQPQHF; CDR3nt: TGTGCCAGCTCACCACCGGAGGGTGGGTATAGCAATCAGCCCCAGCATTTT
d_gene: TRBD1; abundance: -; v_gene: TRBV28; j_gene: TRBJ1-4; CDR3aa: CASGEQGPLAIATNEKLFF; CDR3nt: TGTGCCAGCGGGGAACAGGGGCCGTTAGCGATAGCGACTAATGAAAAACTGTTTTTT
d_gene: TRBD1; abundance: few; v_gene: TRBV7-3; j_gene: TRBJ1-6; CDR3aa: CASSFQGADSPLHF; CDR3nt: TGTGCCAGCAGCTTTCAGGGGGCAGATTCACCCCTCCACTTT
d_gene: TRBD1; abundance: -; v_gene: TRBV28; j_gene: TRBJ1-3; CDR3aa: CASSLSGTGVVGGNTIYF; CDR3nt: TGTGCCAGCAGTTTATCCGGGACAGGGGTTGTGGGCGGAAACACCATATATTTT
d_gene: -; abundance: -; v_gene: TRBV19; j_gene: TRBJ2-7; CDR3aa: CASSIQGSEQYF; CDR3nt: TGTGCCAGTAGTATACAGGGATCCGAGCAGTACTTC
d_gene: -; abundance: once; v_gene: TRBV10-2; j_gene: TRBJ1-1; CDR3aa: CASSAMGPGLTFF; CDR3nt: TGCGCCAGCAGTGCCATGGGTCCGGGGTTGACTTTCTTT
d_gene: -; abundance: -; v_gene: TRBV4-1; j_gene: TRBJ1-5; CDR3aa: CASSQEVRGQPQHF; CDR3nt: TGCGCCAGCAGCCAGGAAGTTCGGGGACAGCCCCAGCATTTT
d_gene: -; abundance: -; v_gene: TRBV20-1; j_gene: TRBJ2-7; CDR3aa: CSAVNYEQYF; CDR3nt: TGCAGTGCTGTTAACTACGAGCAGTACTTC
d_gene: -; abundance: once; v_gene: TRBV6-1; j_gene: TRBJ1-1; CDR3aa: CASSERQEPAEAFF; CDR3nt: TGTGCCAGCAGTGAACGACAGGAGCCCGCTGAAGCTTTCTTT